This is a list of T cell receptor beta chains from one sample in a study of blood T cell repertoires in COVID-19. Using immunoSEQ multiplex PCR, the repertoire was profiled, and TCRdb retains in-frame clones only, with some absent. The top ten hold around 2% of the sample, which has approximately 300,000 clones, about 85% seen once. The sequencing input was PBMCs or T cells enriched from blood (not recorded which). All receptors come from a woman in her thirties who had been exposed to COVID-19. The CDR3 runs from the conserved cysteine through the conserved F or W. A D gene is named only where the DNA matches it firmly. Only part of the rows carry a size: once, few, many, or a class if the clone is expanded.

v_gene,d_gene,abundance,j_gene,CDR3aa,CDR3nt
TRBV6-5,NA,NA,TRBJ1-2,CASTPVGGGYYGYTF,TGTGCCAGCACCCCCGTGGGGGGAGGGTACTATGGCTACACCTTC
TRBV4-3,NA,NA,TRBJ2-7,CASSQEPRGYEQYF,TGCGCCAGCAGCCAAGAACCCAGGGGTTACGAGCAGTACTTC
TRBV28,NA,NA,TRBJ1-2,CASRLIDSFYGYTF,TGTGCCAGCAGACTCATCGACAGCTTCTATGGCTACACCTTC
TRBV5-1,TRBD2,NA,TRBJ2-5,CASMGGRAETQYF,TGCGCCAGCATGGGCGGGAGGGCAGAGACCCAGTACTTC
TRBV7-2,NA,NA,TRBJ1-5,CASSPSQGTYSNQPQHF,TGTGCCAGCAGCCCATCACAGGGAACTTATAGCAATCAGCCCCAGCATTTT
TRBV18,NA,NA,TRBJ1-1,CASSAGRGTEAFF,TGTGCCAGCTCAGCTGGACGGGGGACTGAAGCTTTCTTT
TRBV5-1,TRBD1,NA,TRBJ2-7,CASSSQGAKFYEQYF,TGCGCCAGCAGCAGTCAGGGGGCGAAATTTTACGAGCAGTACTTC
TRBV10-3,NA,NA,TRBJ1-1,CAISVGGSAFF,TGTGCCATCAGTGTGGGGGGTTCGGCTTTCTTT
TRBV7-2,TRBD1,NA,TRBJ1-2,CASSAPTGKGYGYTF,TGTGCCAGCAGCGCCCCGACAGGGAAGGGCTATGGCTACACCTTC
TRBV19,NA,NA,TRBJ1-3,CASSDRGGTSGNTIYF,TGTGCCAGTAGTGACCGGGGAGGGACCTCTGGAAACACCATATATTTT
TRBV23-1,NA,NA,TRBJ1-1,CASFRPLNTEAFF,TGCGCCAGCTTCCGTCCTTTGAACACTGAAGCTTTCTTT
TRBV6-5,NA,NA,TRBJ1-6,CASSYSSTSPLHF,TGTGCCAGCAGTTACTCGAGTACCTCACCCCTCCACTTT
TRBV27,NA,NA,TRBJ1-1,CASSRGGGQGTEAFF,TGTGCCAGCAGCCGAGGGGGGGGGCAGGGCACTGAAGCTTTCTTT
TRBV3-1/TRBV3-2,NA,few,TRBJ1-2,CASSLRHGLPYGYTF,TGTGCCAGCAGCCTAAGACACGGTTTACCCTATGGCTACACCTTC
TRBV5-1,NA,NA,TRBJ1-1,CASSLRGGGTEAFF,TGCGCCAGCAGCTTGAGGGGAGGGGGCACTGAAGCTTTCTTT
TRBV7-2,NA,NA,TRBJ1-2,CASSQARGGYTF,TGTGCCAGCAGTCAGGCCCGGGGTGGCTACACCTTC
TRBV7-3,TRBD2,NA,TRBJ2-1,CASSLEATSGRGPTDNEQFF,TGTGCCAGCAGCCTAGAGGCGACTAGCGGGAGAGGACCTACAGACAATGAGCAGTTCTTC
TRBV29-1,NA,NA,TRBJ1-4,CSVDTGRGEKLFF,TGCAGCGTTGATACAGGCCGGGGGGAAAAACTGTTTTTT
TRBV4-1,TRBD1,NA,TRBJ2-5,CASSQRGQGMRETQYF,TGCGCCAGCAGCCAACGTGGACAGGGGATGCGGGAGACCCAGTACTTC
TRBV9,TRBD2,NA,TRBJ2-2,CASSTPPSGGIRANTGELFF,TGTGCCAGCAGCACCCCTCCTAGCGGGGGGATCCGCGCGAACACCGGGGAGCTGTTTTTT
TRBV15,NA,many,TRBJ1-6,CATSRQGDSPLHF,TGTGCCACCAGCAGACAGGGCGACTCACCCCTCCACTTT
TRBV29-1,NA,NA,TRBJ2-7,CSVEDRVGREQYF,TGCAGCGTTGAAGATCGGGTGGGTCGCGAGCAGTACTTC
TRBV2,NA,NA,TRBJ1-5,CASTIIGNQPQHF,TGTGCCAGCACGATCATCGGTAATCAGCCCCAGCATTTT
TRBV7-9,TRBD1,NA,TRBJ1-4,CASSRTGTQEKLFF,TGTGCCAGCAGCCGGACAGGGACTCAAGAAAAACTGTTTTTT
TRBV7-2,TRBD2,once,TRBJ2-7,CASSLVGTSGSYEQYF,TGTGCCAGCAGCTTAGTAGGGACTAGCGGGAGCTACGAGCAGTACTTC
TRBV9,NA,NA,TRBJ2-2,CASSPRQRELFF,TGTGCCAGCAGCCCACGACAGCGGGAGCTGTTTTTT
TRBV6-5,NA,NA,TRBJ2-7,CASSPEGSGYEQYF,TGTGCCAGCAGCCCGGAGGGGTCCGGCTACGAGCAGTACTTC
TRBV6-5,TRBD1,NA,TRBJ1-2,CASSYSPLTGDGYTF,TGTGCCAGCAGTTATTCCCCCTTAACAGGGGATGGCTACACCTTC
TRBV10-3,TRBD2,NA,TRBJ2-1,CAISATSGGAHEQFF,TGTGCCATCAGCGCGACTAGCGGGGGGGCCCATGAGCAGTTCTTC
TRBV11-2,NA,NA,TRBJ2-7,CASSLVYEQYF,TGTGCCAGCAGCCTTGTCTACGAGCAGTACTTC
TRBV12-3/TRBV12-4,NA,NA,TRBJ2-2,CASSTTNTGELFF,TGTGCCAGCAGTACCACAAACACCGGGGAGCTGTTTTTT
TRBV5-6,NA,NA,TRBJ2-7,CASSLGQGSPYEQYF,TGTGCCAGCAGCTTGGGTCAGGGGTCGCCCTACGAGCAGTACTTC
TRBV6-5,TRBD1,NA,TRBJ2-7,CASSRTGAYEQYF,TGTGCCAGCAGTCGGACAGGGGCCTACGAGCAGTACTTC
TRBV7-9,TRBD1,NA,TRBJ2-1,CASSITGGSINEQFF,TGTGCCAGCAGTATAACAGGGGGCTCTATTAATGAGCAGTTCTTC
TRBV9,NA,NA,TRBJ2-2,CASSSSHGEGGTGELFF,TGTGCCAGCAGCTCCAGTCATGGTGAGGGCGGGACCGGGGAGCTGTTTTTT
TRBV18,NA,NA,TRBJ1-1,CASSETVMNTEAFF,TGTGCCAGCTCAGAGACAGTCATGAACACTGAAGCTTTCTTT
TRBV4-1,TRBD2,NA,TRBJ2-1,CASSLPGLAGEHLGNEQFF,TGCGCCAGCAGCCTGCCGGGACTAGCAGGGGAGCACTTGGGCAATGAGCAGTTCTTC
TRBV25-1,TRBD2,NA,TRBJ2-5,CASRAGASGGQETQYF,TGTGCCAGCAGGGCAGGAGCTAGCGGGGGCCAAGAGACCCAGTACTTC
TRBV3-1/TRBV3-2,NA,many,TRBJ2-7,CASSPYDTRGEQYF,TGTGCCAGCAGTCCGTATGATACCAGGGGCGAGCAGTACTTC
TRBV19,NA,NA,TRBJ2-3,CASGGPDTQYF,TGTGCCAGCGGGGGGCCAGATACGCAGTATTTT
TRBV18,TRBD1,NA,TRBJ2-1,CASSPPTGGGKYNEQFF,TGTGCCAGCTCACCACCGACAGGGGGGGGAAAGTACAATGAGCAGTTCTTC
TRBV2,TRBD2,NA,TRBJ2-3,CASSDLAGTLSTDTQYF,TGTGCCAGCAGTGACCTAGCGGGAACTCTTAGCACAGATACGCAGTATTTT
TRBV7-2,NA,NA,TRBJ1-3,CASSLSPLSGNTIYF,TGTGCCAGCAGCTTATCCCCCCTCTCTGGAAACACCATATATTTT
TRBV5-1,NA,few,TRBJ1-3,CASSLAGLAGNTIYF,TGCGCCAGCAGCTTGGCCGGTCTAGCGGGAAACACCATATATTTT
TRBV12-3/TRBV12-4,TRBD1,NA,TRBJ2-1,CAGQGLNNEQFF,TGTGCCGGACAGGGACTTAACAATGAGCAGTTCTTC
TRBV12-3/TRBV12-4,NA,NA,TRBJ1-1,CASSLRRDTEAFF,TGTGCCAGCAGCCTAAGACGGGACACTGAAGCTTTCTTT
TRBV28,NA,once,TRBJ2-5,CASSLVGGQYF,TGTGCCAGCAGTTTAGTGGGGGGCCAGTACTTC
TRBV6-2/TRBV6-3,NA,NA,TRBJ2-2,CASSYSAGDNTGELFF,TGTGCCAGCAGTTACTCGGCAGGGGATAACACCGGGGAGCTGTTTTTT
TRBV6-5,TRBD1,NA,TRBJ1-6,CASSPQGAPLHF,TGTGCCAGCAGCCCGCAGGGGGCCCCCCTCCACTTT
TRBV5-4,TRBD1,NA,TRBJ1-4,CASSLYRGATNEKLFF,TGTGCCAGCAGCCTCTACAGGGGTGCAACTAATGAAAAACTGTTTTTT
TRBV14,NA,NA,TRBJ2-2,CASSQDGTWSSVGGRTGELFF,TGTGCCAGCAGCCAAGATGGCACTTGGTCCTCGGTGGGGGGTCGGACCGGGGAGCTGTTTTTT
TRBV5-6,NA,few,TRBJ2-3,CASSRGFRDTQYF,TGTGCCAGCAGCCGGGGTTTTCGAGATACGCAGTATTTT
TRBV7-3,NA,NA,TRBJ2-5,CASSPEGRGQETQYF,TGTGCCAGCAGCCCCGAAGGGCGGGGTCAAGAGACCCAGTACTTC
TRBV19,NA,NA,TRBJ1-1,CASSVSGRSTEAFF,TGTGCCAGTAGTGTCTCAGGGAGGAGCACTGAAGCTTTCTTT
TRBV7-2,NA,NA,TRBJ1-2,CASSLRPGTGIFNYGYTF,TGTGCCAGCAGCTTAAGACCGGGAACAGGGATCTTTAACTATGGCTACACCTTC
TRBV14,NA,once,TRBJ1-1,CASSPLGQMNTEAFF,TGTGCCAGCAGCCCCCTGGGACAAATGAACACTGAAGCTTTCTTT
TRBV7-8,TRBD1,NA,TRBJ1-1,CAKRSDRGENTEAFF,TGTGCCAAACGATCAGACAGGGGTGAGAACACTGAAGCTTTCTTT
TRBV7-3,NA,NA,TRBJ2-7,CASSLTGRTGGEQYF,TGTGCCAGCAGCTTAACGGGCAGGACCGGAGGAGAGCAGTACTTC
TRBV4-1,TRBD2,NA,TRBJ2-2,CASSHLLKKAGGPNTGELFF,TGCGCCAGCAGCCACCTACTAAAGAAAGCGGGAGGGCCGAACACCGGGGAGCTGTTTTTT
TRBV20-1,TRBD2,NA,TRBJ2-7,CSAGGGESYEQYF,TGCAGTGCTGGTGGGGGGGAAAGCTACGAGCAGTACTTC